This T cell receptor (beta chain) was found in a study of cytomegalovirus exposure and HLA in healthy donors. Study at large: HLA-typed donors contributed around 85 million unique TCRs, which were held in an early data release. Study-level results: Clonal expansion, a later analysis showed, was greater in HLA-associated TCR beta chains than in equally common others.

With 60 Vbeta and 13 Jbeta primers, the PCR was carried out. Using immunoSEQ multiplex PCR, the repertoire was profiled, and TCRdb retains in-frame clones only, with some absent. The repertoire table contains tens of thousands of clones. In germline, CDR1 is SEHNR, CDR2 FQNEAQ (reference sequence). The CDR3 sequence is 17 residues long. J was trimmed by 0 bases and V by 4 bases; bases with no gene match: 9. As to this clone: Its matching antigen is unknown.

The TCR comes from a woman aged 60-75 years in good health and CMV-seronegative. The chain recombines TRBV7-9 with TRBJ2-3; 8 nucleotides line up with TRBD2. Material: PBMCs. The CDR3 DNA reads TGTGCCAGCAGCTCCCTACTAGCGGCATCTAGCACAGATACGCAGTATTTT. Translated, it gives CASSSLLAASSTDTQYF.